This T cell receptor (beta chain) appears in the sequencing data of a study of T cells in Graves' hyperthyroidism and ophthalmopathy. At the level of the study: At the time of initial diagnosis and before any treatment, peripheral blood was collected.

The investigators amplified TCR beta CDR3 regions from RNA transcripts. HTBI primers drove first-round RT-PCR of the TCR CDR3. TCRdb processed the multiplex PCR reads anew with MiXCR; each CDR3 protein has one entry. The sample lists some 580,000 distinct CDR3 sequences; more than 15% were seen once. Diagnoses rested on clinical symptoms, serum thyroxine and TRAb, thyroid ultrasound and orbital computed tomography. This clonotype has at least ten counts. The source material was blood. The sequence came from a woman aged 35 to 49 with Graves' ophthalmopathy.

This chain's CDR3 is CSARWDTNYGYTF. In DNA, the CDR3 is TGCAGTGCTAGATGGGACACTAACTATGGCTACACCTTC. The V gene is TRBV20-1, the J gene TRBJ1-2, with D possibly being TRBD1 (6 bases). The CDR3 extends over 13 amino acids. CDR1 and CDR2 from the germline V gene are DFQATT and SNEGSKA (reference sequence). V lost 2 bases to trimming and J lost 0 bases, with 7 bases between them.